Following are 3 T cell receptor beta chains from one sample sequenced in a study of cytomegalovirus exposure and HLA in healthy donors. PCR used 60 Vbeta primers and 13 Jbeta primers. TCRdb's table, derived via immunoSEQ multiplex PCR, lists solely in-frame clones and lacks some. The sample carries around 250,000 clones, roughly 91% recorded once. Material for sequencing was PBMCs. The source is a girl aged 2 to 10 in good health and CMV-seronegative.

The CDR3 loop is CASSHLQTGSNEKLFF. CDR3 bases: TGTGCCAGCAGTCATCTACAGACAGGGTCTAATGAAAAACTGTTTTTT. This sequence joins TRBV28 and TRBJ1-4; 7 bases align to TRBD1. V lost 5 bases, J lost 3 bases, and 9 bases stayed unmatched. Germline V gene lookup returns CDR1 MDHEN and CDR2 SYDVKM. The CDR3 contains 16 residues. Complete variable domain (other parts from reference TRBV28 and TRBJ1-4): DVKVTQSSRYLVKRTGEKVFLECVQDMDHENMFWYRQDPGLGLRLIYFSYDVKMKEKGDIPEGYSVSREKKERFSLILESASTNQTSMYLCASSHLQTGSNEKLFFGSGTQLSVL.

V and J are TRBV5-4 and TRBJ2-1, with 9 bases matching TRBD1. The V gene's germline CDR1 is SGHNT and CDR2 YYREEE (reference sequence). V lost 4 bases, J lost 1 base, and 6 bases stayed unmatched. CDR3 length equals 16 residues. CDR3 coding DNA: TGTGCCAGCAGCCACACAGGGGGCGCTTCCTACAATGAGCAGTTCTTC. As protein: CASSHTGGASYNEQFF.

The rearrangement uses TRBV6-5 and TRBJ1-2; D is perhaps TRBD1 (6 bases). The V end was cut by 6 bases, the J end by 5 bases, with 13 bases between. The CDR3 runs 13 residues. Germline loops: CDR1 MNHEY, CDR2 SVGAGI. Here the CDR3 DNA reads TGTGCCAGCAGCCCCAGGGGAATTTATGGCTACACCTTC. Translating it yields CASSPRGIYGYTF.